These 24 T cell receptor beta chains share one sample of origin, sequenced in a study of blood T cells in healthy people across ages (dated by TCRdb to about 2015). Preparation of the library involved 5' RACE. A second PCR of roughly 7 to 11 cycles was performed with a sample-barcoded 5' primer and a J-beta primer mix. TCRdb reprocessing: public reads trimmed at Q25 with fastp, clones called with MiXCR, in-frame beta chains kept. Records with the same CDR3 protein are collapsed into one entry carrying the most frequent genes and DNA. This sample gives some 1.8 million distinct CDR3 sequences in total; roughly two fifths of them show up just once. Jointly, the top ten make up about 23% of the sample. The source material was blood. These receptors came from a human donor in good health.

Only a few counts were recorded for this clonotype. The J gene is TRBJ2-3, the V gene TRBV5-5, with 9 bases matching TRBD2. The CDR3 loop spans 13 amino acids. From germline, CDR1 is SGHKS and CDR2 YYEKEE (reference sequence). Losses at the gene ends were 4 bases for V and 14 bases for J; bases not matched to a gene: 11. The CDR3 DNA reads TGTGCCAGCAGCCCGGTGGTTAGCGGGGGCACGTATTTT. This encodes CASSPVVSGGTYF. The complete variable domain, with remaining parts taken from reference TRBV5-5 and TRBJ2-3, reads DAGVTQSPTHLIKTRGQQVTLRCSPISGHKSVSWYQQVLGQGPQFIFQYYEKEERGRGNFPDRFSARQFPNYSSELNVNALLLGDSALYLCASSPVVSGGTYFGPGTRLTVL.

Of note for this clonotype: An end of the junction differs from the germline gene, which may be a read error. V and J are TRBV20-1 and TRBJ1-5; D gene unclear. The CDR3 is 12 residues long. CDR1 is DFQATT, CDR2 SNEGSKA, per germline (reference sequence). Written as DNA, the CDR3 is TGCAGGGCTAGAGTCGGGGATCAGCCCCAGCATTTT. Amino acids: CRARVGDQPQHF.

The chain is built from TRBV5-1 and TRBJ1-2, with D perhaps matching TRBD1 (5 bases). This CDR3 contains 13 residues. Trimming took off 2 bases at V and 8 bases at J, with 13 bases between the two ends. Germline V gene data show CDR1 as SGHRS and CDR2 as YFSETQ. The CDR3 loop is CASSFGTEGGYTF. Written as DNA, the CDR3 is TGCGCCAGCAGCTTCGGGACCGAAGGAGGCTACACCTTC.

Only a few counts were recorded for this clonotype. The chain couples TRBV28 to TRBJ2-7, with D perhaps matching TRBD1 or TRBD2 (5 bases each). Germline V lookup: CDR1 MDHEN, CDR2 SYDVKM. The CDR3 runs to 15 residues. V was clipped by 2 bases and J by 5 bases, with 16 bases between them. CDR3 loop: CASSLPTSGTDEQYF. CDR3 sequence (DNA): TGTGCCAGCAGTTTACCTACCTCCGGGACGGACGAGCAGTACTTC.

The chain combines TRBV3-1 with TRBJ1-2, with D hard to call. CDR3 length: 15 amino acids. Trimming left V 4 bases short and J 4 bases short, with 16 bases between. Germline CDR1 is LGHDT and CDR2 is YNNKEL (reference sequence). The CDR3 reads CASSPRAPLGYGYTF. In nucleotides, the CDR3 is TGTGCCAGCAGCCCCCGGGCCCCCCTGGGCTATGGCTACACCTTC.

With regard to this clonotype: One end of the junction fails to match germline, which may point to a read error. The V gene is TRBV7-2, the J gene TRBJ1-3; no clear D. The CDR3 spans 14 residues. CDR1 is SGHTA, CDR2 FQGNSA, per germline. The CDR3 region is CASSRRSSGNTVYF. Written as DNA, the CDR3 is TGTGCCAGCAGCCGCCGGAGCTCTGGAAACACCGTATATTTT.

In this sample, this clonotype turned up many times. This chain links TRBV7-2 with TRBJ2-5, with D possibly matching TRBD2 (5 bases). Trimming removed 1 base at V and 4 bases at J, with 19 bases between. This CDR3 spans 17 amino acids. CDR1 is SGHTA, CDR2 FQGNSA, per germline. The CDR3 nucleotides read TGTGCCAGCAGCTTAGGGTCTATTTTAGGGAGTCGAGAGACCCAGTACTTC. It codes for CASSLGSILGSRETQYF.

This chain joins TRBV4-3 and TRBJ2-4, with 9 bases lining up with TRBD2. V shed 0 bases, J shed 9 bases, and the junction held 9 bases outside the gene matches. The CDR3 length is 16 residues. Germline V gives CDR1 LGHNA, CDR2 YSLEER. This CDR3 reads CASSQDRAGGQGIQYF. The DNA for the CDR3 is TGCGCCAGCAGCCAAGACCGCGCGGGGGGGCAAGGCATTCAGTACTTC.

J is TRBJ1-2 and V is TRBV6-6; D remains unclear. The CDR3 runs to 14 residues. Germline CDR1 reads MNHNY; CDR2 reads SVGAGI (reference sequence). The V gene lost 3 bases and the J gene lost 0 bases, with 8 bases spanning the gap. The CDR3 DNA sequence: TGTGCCAGCAGTTATACACCTACTAACTATGGCTACACCTTC. It codes for CASSYTPTNYGYTF.

The chain carries TRBV5-1 and TRBJ1-2; 12 positions match TRBD1. Trimming cost V 6 bases and J 8 bases; bases outside gene matches: 14. The germline V gene has CDR1 SGHRS and CDR2 YFSETQ. This CDR3 contains 16 residues. The CDR3 nucleotides read TGCGCCAGCAACTCCGGGACAGGGGGCTTAGGTACGGGCTACACCTTC. Amino acid sequence: CASNSGTGGLGTGYTF.

With regard to this clonotype: The junction and the germline gene differ at one end; a read error may be behind it. The CDR3 here is CATSREDGNYGYTF. The CDR3 DNA is TGTGCCACCAGCAGAGAGGACGGGAACTATGGTTACACCTTC. The chain is built from TRBV15 and TRBJ1-2; no firm D call. CDR3 size: 14 residues. The germline V gene encodes CDR1 LNHNV and CDR2 YYDKDF (reference sequence).

Details on this clonotype: Germline is not matched at one junction end, which may reflect a read error. The chain has TRBV7-2 and TRBJ1-4; 8 positions agree with TRBD1. CDR1 is SGHTA, CDR2 FQGNSA, per germline. CDR3 size: 15 residues. The CDR3 nucleotides are TGTGTCAGCAGCTCCAGGGGGCTGGCTAATGAAAAACTGTTTTTT. Amino acid sequence: CVSSSRGLANEKLFF.

The chain links TRBV4-1 to TRBJ1-2, with 7 bases lining up with TRBD1. CDR3 length: 16 amino acids. Germline lookup yields CDR1 MGHRA and CDR2 YSYEKL. Trimming removed 1 base from V and 3 bases from J; junction bases left unmatched: 8. This CDR3 is CASSQVFIDRDYGYTF. The CDR3 DNA reads TGCGCCAGCAGCCAAGTGTTCATTGACAGGGACTATGGCTACACCTTC.

The chain recombines TRBV3-1 with TRBJ1-2; 10 bases are shared with TRBD1. CDR3 length equals 14 residues. J lost 5 bases, V lost 4 bases, and 4 bases had no gene match. In germline, CDR1 is LGHDT, CDR2 YNNKEL (reference sequence). CDR3: CASSPGTGEYGYTF. CDR3 bases: TGTGCCAGCAGCCCCGGGACAGGGGAATATGGCTACACCTTC.

This clonotype was observed a handful of times. The rearrangement uses TRBV28 and TRBJ1-2; no clear D gene. Germline V lookup: CDR1 MDHEN, CDR2 SYDVKM. Trimming left V 7 bases short and J 4 bases short, with 10 bases between. This CDR3 region has 12 residues. CDR3 nucleotide sequence: TGTGCCAGCAACGACGTATTCTATGGCTACACCTTC. This sequence encodes CASNDVFYGYTF.

The chain has TRBV27 and TRBJ2-3, with a possible D match to TRBD1 (6 bases). The CDR3 contains 17 residues. Trimming left V 6 bases short and J 1 base short, with 20 bases between. CDR1 is MNHEY and CDR2 is SMNVEV in the germline V gene (reference sequence). The chain's CDR3 is CASSPAKGDGGTDTQYF. The CDR3 coding sequence is TGTGCCAGCAGCCCAGCGAAGGGGGACGGGGGCACAGATACGCAGTATTTT.

The table lists this clonotype with a few counts. The rearrangement links TRBV20-1 to TRBJ2-3, with 8 bases aligning to TRBD1. Germline-derived CDR1 and CDR2 are DFQATT and SNEGSKA (reference sequence). The length of the CDR3 is 11 residues. With V trimmed by 2 bases and J by 11 bases, 3 bases remained unmatched. CDR3 region: CSARRQGMQYF. As DNA, the CDR3 is TGCAGTGCTAGACGACAGGGGATGCAGTATTTT.

In its sample, this clonotype was seen a few times. This chain links TRBV5-1 with TRBJ2-1, with a weak D call TRBD1 (7 bases). V was trimmed by 4 bases and J by 8 bases, leaving 16 bases between them. The CDR3 covers 14 residues. CDR1 and CDR2 (germline): SGHRS, YFSETQ. Here the CDR3 reads CASSVQGGADEQFF. Written as DNA, the CDR3 is TGCGCCAGCAGCGTCCAGGGGGGCGCTGATGAGCAGTTCTTC.

In this sample, this clonotype turned up many times. The chain combines TRBV6-5 with TRBJ2-7, with D maybe TRBD1 (6 bases). CDR1 and CDR2 from the germline V gene are MNHEY and SVGAGI. The CDR3 runs to 17 residues. Trimming took 2 bases from V and 0 from J, leaving 17 bases between them. The CDR3 here is CASSYASGQDSSYEQYF. CDR3 nucleotides: TGTGCCAGCAGTTACGCGTCGGGGCAGGACAGCTCCTACGAGCAGTACTTC.

J is TRBJ1-2 and V is TRBV4-3; D unclear. The CDR3 is 16 amino acids. With 3 bases removed from V and 3 bases from J, the gap between germline ends came to 17 bases. CDR1 LGHNA and CDR2 YSLEER come from the germline V gene. CDR3 region: CASSQNIRRKDYGYTF. CDR3 in DNA: TGCGCCAGCAGCCAGAATATCCGACGGAAAGACTATGGCTACACCTTC.

This chain connects TRBV11-2 to TRBJ2-5; possibly TRBD1 or TRBD2 for D (5 bases each). There are 15 residues in the CDR3. Germline V CDR1 and CDR2: SGHAT, FQNNGV. V dropped 5 bases and J dropped 1 base, with 14 bases sitting between them. The CDR3 here is CASSVLWGIQETQYF. The CDR3 region has the DNA TGTGCCAGCAGCGTACTGTGGGGGATCCAAGAGACCCAGTACTTC.

A few counts support this clonotype. J is TRBJ1-6 and V is TRBV7-2; maybe TRBD1 (6 bases). Trimming took 1 base from V and 6 from J, leaving 13 bases between them. The CDR3 covers 16 residues. CDR1 and CDR2 (germline): SGHTA, FQGNSA. The CDR3 bases are TGTGCCAGCAGCTTAGTTAGAGGACAGCTTAATTCACCCCTCCACTTT. This translates into CASSLVRGQLNSPLHF.

Turning to this clonotype: Its ends do not fully match the called genes, so a read error is possible. The V gene is TRBV15, the J gene TRBJ2-1; 7 positions agree with TRBD2. The germline V gene encodes CDR1 LNHNV and CDR2 YYDKDF (reference sequence). This CDR3 is built from 16 residues. The CDR3: CATSRRTSGDYNEQFF. CDR3 DNA sequence: TGTGCCACCAGCAGAAGGACCAGCGGGGACTACAACGAGCAGTTCTTC.

This clonotype has just a few counts. V and J are TRBV5-1 and TRBJ2-1; TRBD2 matches at 7 bases. Germline loops: CDR1 SGHRS, CDR2 YFSETQ. The V segment lost 4 bases and the J segment 3 bases; nucleotides outside the gene matches: 10. The CDR3 totals 16 residues. CDR3 sequence reads: CASSPFSTSIYNEQFF. For the CDR3, the DNA is TGCGCCAGCAGCCCCTTCTCGACTAGCATCTACAATGAGCAGTTCTTC.